Following are 8 T cell receptor beta chains from one sample sequenced in a study of CD8 T cells in Susac syndrome. cDNA came from roughly 0.47 to 1 ug RNA primed by random hexamers. Each CDR3 protein gets one entry after TCRdb re-called the immunoSEQ multiplex PCR reads with MiXCR. The sample records 130,000 to 150,000 distinct CDR3 sequences, 94% being singletons. The sequencing input was CD8+ T cells from PBMCs. These receptor sequences come from a human donor in good health.

J is TRBJ2-2 and V is TRBV29-1; weak D call: TRBD1 (5 bases). The CDR3 covers 15 residues. V gave up 2 bases and J gave up 3 bases, with 13 bases separating them. Germline V gene sequence: CDR1 SQVTM, CDR2 ANQGSEA. CDR3 coding DNA: TGCAGCGTTGAACGGCAGGGAAGGGACACCGGGGAGCTGTTTTTT. Residues: CSVERQGRDTGELFF.

This clonotype was observed once. V and J are TRBV20-1 and TRBJ2-5; TRBD2 matches 10 bases. The trim removed 6 bases at V and 4 bases at J, leaving 11 bases unmatched. The CDR3 has 15 residues. The V gene's germline CDR1 is DFQATT and CDR2 SNEGSKA (reference sequence). As DNA, the CDR3 is TGCAGTGCCCTGCTAGCGGGAGAGAATGGAGAGACCCAGTACTTC. It specifies CSALLAGENGETQYF.

The chain uses TRBV29-1 and TRBJ1-2; D is possibly TRBD1 (5 bases). This CDR3 has 13 residues. The germline V gene encodes CDR1 SQVTM and CDR2 ANQGSEA. V shed 3 bases and J shed 3 bases, with 11 bases lying between them. For the CDR3, the DNA is TGCAGCGTTGAGACCGGCAGGGACTATGGCTACACCTTC. Its protein is CSVETGRDYGYTF.

The rearrangement links TRBV7-9 to TRBJ2-7, with a weak D call TRBD1 (6 bases). This CDR3 contains 13 residues. Germline CDR1 and CDR2: SEHNR and FQNEAQ (reference sequence). V lost 7 bases, J lost 0 bases, and 10 bases lay in between. CDR3 protein: CASTWTDSYEQYF. As DNA, the CDR3 is TGTGCCAGCACTTGGACAGACTCCTACGAGCAGTACTTC.

The CDR3 coding sequence is TGTGCCAGCAGTTTAGGGAGGGGGCGAGAGCAGTACTTC. Residues: CASSLGRGREQYF. This chain joins TRBV28 and TRBJ2-7, with D possibly being TRBD1 or TRBD2 (7 bases each). The V gene lost 2 bases and the J gene lost 7 bases, with 12 bases spanning the gap. Germline-derived CDR1 and CDR2 are MDHEN and SYDVKM. The CDR3 is 13 amino acids.

This rearrangement joins TRBV30 to TRBJ2-1, with D perhaps TRBD2 (5 bases). This CDR3 is built from 12 residues. Trimming removed 5 bases at V and 7 bases at J, with 12 bases between. Germline V lookup: CDR1 GTSNPN, CDR2 SVGIG (reference sequence). The CDR3 is CAWGLARNEQFF. CDR3 sequence (DNA): TGTGCCTGGGGCCTAGCTCGGAATGAGCAGTTCTTC. The whole variable domain, filled in from reference TRBV30 and TRBJ2-1, reads SQTIHQWPATLVQPVGSPLSLECTVEGTSNPNLYWYRQAAGRGLQLLFYSVGIGQISSEVPQNLSASRPQDRQFILSSKKLLLSDSGFYLCAWGLARNEQFFGPGTRLTVL.

V gene TRBV27 combines with J gene TRBJ2-1; possibly TRBD1 for D (5 bases). The CDR3 is made up of 11 amino acids. Germline V CDR1 and CDR2: MNHEY, SMNVEV (reference sequence). V was cut by 5 bases and J by 10 bases, with 9 bases left in between. CDR3 loop: CASSSRVEQFF. The DNA of the CDR3 is TGTGCCAGCAGTAGCAGGGTGGAGCAGTTCTTC.

This clonotype was detected once. The chain employs TRBV27 and TRBJ1-5; TRBD1 might be the D (6 bases). The CDR3 covers 14 residues. V lost 2 bases and J 3 bases, leaving 8 bases between the germline ends. From germline, CDR1 is MNHEY and CDR2 SMNVEV (reference sequence). The CDR3 DNA reads TGTGCCAGCAGTTTAACAGGGTACAATCAGCCCCAGCATTTT. Translated: CASSLTGYNQPQHF.